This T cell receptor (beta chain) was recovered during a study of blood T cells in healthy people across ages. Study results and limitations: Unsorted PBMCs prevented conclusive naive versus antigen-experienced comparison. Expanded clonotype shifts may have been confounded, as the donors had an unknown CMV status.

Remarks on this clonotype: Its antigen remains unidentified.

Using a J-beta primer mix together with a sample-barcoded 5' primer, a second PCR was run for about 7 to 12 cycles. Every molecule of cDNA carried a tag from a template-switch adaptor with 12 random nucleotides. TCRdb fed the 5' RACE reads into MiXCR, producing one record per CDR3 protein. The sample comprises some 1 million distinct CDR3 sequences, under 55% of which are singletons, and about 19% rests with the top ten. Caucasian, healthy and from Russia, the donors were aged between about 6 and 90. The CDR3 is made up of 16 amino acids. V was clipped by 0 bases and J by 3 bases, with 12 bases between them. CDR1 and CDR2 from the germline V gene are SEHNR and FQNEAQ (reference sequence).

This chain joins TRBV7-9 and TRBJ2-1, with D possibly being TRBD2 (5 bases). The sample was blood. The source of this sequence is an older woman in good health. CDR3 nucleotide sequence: TGTGCCAGCAGCTTAGCGAGCGGAGACAACTACAATGAGCAGTTCTTC. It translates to CASSLASGDNYNEQFF.